The 28 T cell receptor beta chains below were found in one sample sequenced in a study of CD8 T cells in ankylosing spondylitis. TCRdb recomputed calls from the 5' RACE reads with MiXCR, one row per CDR3 protein. The table has about 10,000 distinct CDR3 sequences, 5% to 7.5% seen once. Sequencing was performed on blood, either unsorted or a sorted T cell fraction (not recorded which). The receptors shown here come from a female donor with ankylosing spondylitis or in good health (not recorded which).

This clonotype is labeled medium-sized. V usage is TRBV9 and J usage is TRBJ2-7, with a weak D call TRBD1 (6 bases). The CDR3 contains 14 residues. Trimming pared 3 bases from V and 2 bases from J, leaving 12 bases between. Germline V lookup: CDR1 SGDLS, CDR2 YYNGEE. As DNA, the CDR3 is TGTGCCAGCAGCGAGACAGGCAGACCCTACGAGCAGTACTTC. It translates to CASSETGRPYEQYF.

This clonotype was seen repeatedly, ten times or more. This rearrangement joins TRBV9 to TRBJ2-7; 9 nucleotides align to TRBD1. Germline loops: CDR1 SGDLS, CDR2 YYNGEE. CDR3 length: 15 residues. V lost 4 bases, J lost 2 bases, and 7 bases stayed unmatched. CDR3 in DNA: TGTGCCAGCAGCCCGGGGACAGGGAAGGCCTACGAGCAGTACTTC. Protein: CASSPGTGKAYEQYF.

This clonotype has at least ten counts. The chain couples TRBV9 to TRBJ1-6, with D possibly being TRBD1 (5 bases). This CDR3 is 15 amino acids long. Germline lookup yields CDR1 SGDLS and CDR2 YYNGEE. Deletions cut 4 bases from V and 7 bases from J, with 15 bases between. CDR3 residues: CASSLRGNENSPLHF. The CDR3 DNA is TGTGCCAGCAGCCTTCGGGGGAACGAAAATTCACCCCTCCACTTT. The whole variable domain, filled in from reference TRBV9 and TRBJ1-6, reads DSGVTQTPKHLITATGQRVTLRCSPRSGDLSVYWYQQSLDQGLQFLIQYYNGEERAKGNILERFSAQQFPDLHSELNLSSLELGDSALYFCASSLRGNENSPLHFGNGTRLTVT.

This clonotype was found many times. J is TRBJ2-2 and V is TRBV9, with D uncertain. Germline CDR1 SGDLS, CDR2 YYNGEE. V was clipped by 2 bases and J by 4 bases, with 3 bases between them. The length of the CDR3 is 12 residues. The CDR3 here is CASSVSTGELFF. Here the CDR3 DNA reads TGTGCCAGCAGCGTTTCCACCGGGGAGCTGTTTTTT.

This clonotype was seen many times. CDR3 bases: TGTGCCAGCAGCGGACACCGGGACAGTCAAGAGACCCAGTACTTC. Translation: CASSGHRDSQETQYF. The J gene is TRBJ2-5, the V gene TRBV9; 7 nucleotides line up with TRBD1. Germline CDR1 is SGDLS and CDR2 is YYNGEE. V shed 3 bases, J shed 2 bases, and the junction held 7 bases outside the gene matches. This CDR3 has 15 residues.

This clonotype was detected ten times or more. V gene TRBV9 combines with J gene TRBJ2-7; D remains unclear. The CDR3 spans 14 residues. Trimming removed 0 bases at V and 3 bases at J, with 10 bases between. CDR1 is SGDLS and CDR2 is YYNGEE in the germline V gene. The CDR3 here is CASSVASSVYEQYF. CDR3 sequence (DNA): TGTGCCAGCAGCGTAGCATCTTCGGTCTACGAGCAGTACTTC.

This clonotype was observed many times. J is TRBJ2-2 and V is TRBV9; TRBD1 matches at 9 bases. Per the germline V gene, CDR1 is SGDLS and CDR2 is YYNGEE. J gave up 6 bases and V 0 bases, and 6 bases lay outside the gene matches. This CDR3 is built from 16 residues. CDR3 nucleotides: TGTGCCAGCAGCGTAGAATGGGGACAGGGACCCGGGGAGCTGTTTTTT. Its protein is CASSVEWGQGPGELFF. The full variable domain, rest sourced from reference TRBV9 and TRBJ2-2, is DSGVTQTPKHLITATGQRVTLRCSPRSGDLSVYWYQQSLDQGLQFLIQYYNGEERAKGNILERFSAQQFPDLHSELNLSSLELGDSALYFCASSVEWGQGPGELFFGEGSRLTVL.

This clonotype counts as medium-sized. The chain has TRBV9 and TRBJ1-6; the match to TRBD1 covers 7 bases. Germline V gene data show CDR1 as SGDLS and CDR2 as YYNGEE. J lost 8 bases, V lost 3 bases, and 5 bases had no gene match. The CDR3 consists of 14 residues. CDR3 in amino acids: CASSEQGIDSPLHF. In DNA form, the CDR3 reads TGTGCCAGCAGCGAACAGGGGATCGATTCACCCCTCCACTTT.

The chain employs TRBV9 and TRBJ2-1, with D hard to call. Germline V CDR1 and CDR2: SGDLS, YYNGEE. The CDR3 loop spans 15 amino acids. Trimming took 3 bases from V and 2 from J, leaving 12 bases between them. CDR3 coding DNA: TGTGCCAGCAGCGCCGCAGGTTCCCCCTACAATGAGCAGTTCTTC. This gives the protein CASSAAGSPYNEQFF.

Only a few counts were recorded for this clonotype. The CDR3 nucleotides read TGTGCCAGCAGCGTAGCTGACCACGAGCAGTACTTC. This sequence encodes CASSVADHEQYF. This rearrangement joins TRBV9 to TRBJ2-7; no reliable D call. From germline, CDR1 is SGDLS and CDR2 YYNGEE. The CDR3 totals 12 residues. V lost 0 bases, J lost 5 bases, and 6 bases lay in between.

This clonotype was seen many times. The CDR3 DNA is TGTGCCAGCAGCGTAGCTAGCGGGGGTCCTAATGAGCAGTTCTTC. Protein sequence: CASSVASGGPNEQFF. The rearrangement uses TRBV9 and TRBJ2-1, with 10 bases identical to TRBD2. This CDR3 is built from 15 residues. The germline CDR1 and CDR2 sequences are SGDLS and YYNGEE. V was pared by 0 bases and J by 7 bases, with 4 bases of the junction left unmatched.

By proportion, this clonotype is medium-sized. The chain links TRBV9 to TRBJ1-2; D is perhaps TRBD1 (6 bases). The V and J ends lost 5 bases and 5 bases respectively, with 16 bases between them. The CDR3 runs 14 residues. CDR1 and CDR2 (germline): SGDLS, YYNGEE. In DNA, the CDR3 is TGTGCCAGCAGGGACCAACAGGGATTTTATGGCTACACCTTC. This gives the protein CASRDQQGFYGYTF.

This rearrangement joins TRBV9 to TRBJ2-2; tentative D call: TRBD1 (6 bases). Germline V lookup: CDR1 SGDLS, CDR2 YYNGEE. CDR3 length: 16 amino acids. V lost 2 bases and J lost 5, with 16 bases in between. The CDR3 loop is CASSVFGQYKTGELFF. The CDR3, as DNA: TGTGCCAGCAGCGTCTTCGGACAGTATAAAACCGGGGAGCTGTTTTTT.

CDR3 amino acids: CASSEGTSGYNEQFF. The CDR3 nucleotides are TGTGCCAGCAGCGAAGGGACTAGCGGGTACAATGAGCAGTTCTTC. The chain carries TRBV9 and TRBJ2-1; 12 positions agree with TRBD2. The J segment lost 4 bases and the V segment lost 3 bases, leaving 2 bases of the junction unmatched. The CDR3 sequence is 15 residues long. Germline V gives CDR1 SGDLS, CDR2 YYNGEE.

There are many counts of this clonotype. The chain is built from TRBV9 and TRBJ2-2; a possible D gene is TRBD2 (5 bases). Germline loops: CDR1 SGDLS, CDR2 YYNGEE. This CDR3 comprises 12 residues. Trimming removed 4 bases from V and 5 bases from J, with 6 bases in between. The DNA for the CDR3 is TGTGCCAGCAGCCCGGGAACCGGGGAGCTGTTTTTT. It translates to CASSPGTGELFF.

This clonotype has at least ten counts. This chain links TRBV9 with TRBJ1-1; D is ambiguous. The CDR3 spans 17 residues. Between the trimmed V and J ends, which lost 0 bases and 1 base, there was a span of 16 bases. Looked up from germline, CDR1 is SGDLS and CDR2 is YYNGEE. Here the CDR3 DNA reads TGTGCCAGCAGCGTAGGACATTTCGGTCAGACGAACACTGAAGCTTTCTTT. Protein: CASSVGHFGQTNTEAFF.

This chain joins TRBV9 and TRBJ2-2; TRBD1 aligns across 12 bases. The CDR3 totals 14 residues. V shed 5 bases and J 6 bases; nucleotides not matched to a gene: 2. Germline V gene data show CDR1 as SGDLS and CDR2 as YYNGEE. The CDR3 sequence: CASSGTGGPGELFF. The CDR3 bases are TGTGCCAGCAGTGGGACAGGGGGCCCCGGGGAGCTGTTTTTT.

This clonotype was counted many times. This chain connects TRBV9 to TRBJ2-7; possibly TRBD2 for D (5 bases). CDR3 length: 16 residues. Germline CDR1 reads SGDLS; CDR2 reads YYNGEE. The germline V and J ends were trimmed by 3 bases and 1 base, with 17 bases remaining between them. The CDR3 DNA reads as TGTGCCAGCAGCGCCACCCCGCTTACTAGATCCTACGAGCAGTACTTC. This sequence encodes CASSATPLTRSYEQYF.

This clonotype was recorded at least ten times. The CDR3 loop is CASSIGGRNYEQYF. The CDR3 nucleotides read TGTGCCAGCAGCATTGGCGGGAGGAACTACGAGCAGTACTTC. This rearrangement joins TRBV9 to TRBJ2-7, with 8 bases that match TRBD2. The CDR3 length is 14 residues. CDR1 is SGDLS and CDR2 is YYNGEE in the germline V gene. Trimming at V came to 4 bases and at J to 3 bases, leaving 6 bases not matched to a gene.

Relative to its sample, this clonotype is medium-sized. The chain uses TRBV9 and TRBJ1-4; no clear D. The V end was cut by 1 base, the J end by 3 bases, with 4 bases between. The CDR3 covers 13 residues. CDR1 and CDR2 (germline): SGDLS, YYNGEE. The CDR3 DNA follows: TGTGCCAGCAGCGTATCGTCTAATGAAAAACTGTTTTTT. This translates into CASSVSSNEKLFF.

This clonotype ranks as medium-sized (0.01 to 0.1%). This chain joins TRBV9 and TRBJ2-1; 8 bases fit TRBD2. CDR3 length equals 14 residues. The V and J ends lost 2 bases and 9 bases, in that order; junction bases with no gene match: 7. Germline CDR1 and CDR2: SGDLS and YYNGEE. The CDR3, as DNA: TGTGCCAGCAGCGTTGAGCGGGAGATCGGTGAGCAGTTCTTC. This codes for CASSVEREIGEQFF. The whole variable domain, filled in from reference TRBV9 and TRBJ2-1, reads DSGVTQTPKHLITATGQRVTLRCSPRSGDLSVYWYQQSLDQGLQFLIQYYNGEERAKGNILERFSAQQFPDLHSELNLSSLELGDSALYFCASSVEREIGEQFFGPGTRLTVL.

This clonotype came up many times. The chain couples TRBV9 to TRBJ2-5, with 13 positions matching TRBD2. J was trimmed by 1 base and V by 3 bases; bases with no gene match: 3. The CDR3 has 16 residues. The germline gives CDR1 SGDLS, CDR2 YYNGEE. Here the CDR3 reads CASSGGTSGVQETQYF. The CDR3 nucleotides read TGTGCCAGCAGCGGCGGGACTAGCGGGGTCCAAGAGACCCAGTACTTC.

This clonotype qualifies as medium-sized (0.01 to 0.1%). The chain combines TRBV9 with TRBJ2-2; D may be TRBD1 or TRBD2 (5 bases each). Between the trimmed V and J ends, which lost 4 bases and 3 bases, there was a span of 13 bases. Germline loops: CDR1 SGDLS, CDR2 YYNGEE. The CDR3 is 15 amino acids. As DNA, the CDR3 is TGTGCCAGCAGCCCGAGGGGCTTCGACACCGGGGAGCTGTTTTTT. Translated, it gives CASSPRGFDTGELFF.

The genes are TRBV9 and TRBJ2-6; D uncertain. The CDR3 length is 14 residues. Trimming removed 0 bases at V and 4 bases at J, with 5 bases between. Germline CDR1 and CDR2: SGDLS and YYNGEE. CDR3: CASSVVFGANVLTF. The CDR3, as DNA: TGTGCCAGCAGCGTAGTTTTCGGGGCCAACGTCCTGACTTTC.

This clonotype came up many times. The chain recombines TRBV9 with TRBJ1-1; D is ambiguous. V lost 4 bases to trimming and J lost 4 bases, with 8 bases between them. Germline values: CDR1 SGDLS, CDR2 YYNGEE. The CDR3 is 12 amino acids. The CDR3 DNA reads as TGTGCCAGCAGCTCTCTCACCACTGAAGCTTTCTTT. This codes for CASSSLTTEAFF.

This clonotype showed up many times. The chain is built from TRBV9 and TRBJ2-1, with 9 bases that match TRBD1. J was trimmed by 8 bases and V by 0 bases; bases with no gene match: 9. The V gene's germline CDR1 is SGDLS and CDR2 YYNGEE. This CDR3 contains 16 residues. CDR3 protein: CASSVAPGTGSDEQFF. Here the CDR3 DNA reads TGTGCCAGCAGCGTAGCTCCGGGGACAGGGTCCGATGAGCAGTTCTTC.

The sample holds many counts of this clonotype. CDR3 sequence: CASSVGYPRDRNYEQYF. Here the CDR3 DNA reads TGTGCCAGCAGCGTAGGGTACCCCCGGGACAGAAACTACGAGCAGTACTTC. The chain is built from TRBV9 and TRBJ2-7; TRBD1 agrees at 7 bases. The CDR3 covers 17 residues. Per the germline V gene, CDR1 is SGDLS and CDR2 is YYNGEE. V gave up 0 bases and J gave up 3 bases; unmatched junction bases: 12. Full variable domain (missing parts from reference TRBV9 and TRBJ2-7): DSGVTQTPKHLITATGQRVTLRCSPRSGDLSVYWYQQSLDQGLQFLIQYYNGEERAKGNILERFSAQQFPDLHSELNLSSLELGDSALYFCASSVGYPRDRNYEQYFGPGTRLTVT.

This clonotype was detected ten times or more. This chain joins TRBV9 and TRBJ2-3; D is ambiguous. The CDR3 spans 16 residues. Trimming stripped 0 bases from V and 2 bases from J, with 13 bases between. Per the germline V gene, CDR1 is SGDLS and CDR2 is YYNGEE. In DNA, the CDR3 is TGTGCCAGCAGCGTAGGGGGTCGGGCCCCCACAGATACGCAGTATTTT. This translates into CASSVGGRAPTDTQYF.